This T cell receptor beta chain appears in the sequencing data of a study of early stage breast cancer tumors. Overall study findings and caveats: Comparing each tissue with blood distinguished tumor from normal in about 90% of the 16 patients. Chain pairing and CD4, CD8 or FOXP3 expression were not captured.

Germline V lookup: CDR1 SGHRS, CDR2 YFSETQ. The ends were cut back, 0 bases at V and 2 bases at J, with 6 bases in the middle. This CDR3 contains 14 residues. Sequenced by immunoSEQ multiplex PCR; TCRdb stores in-frame clones only, minus some. There are about 51,000 clones in the sample; roughly 78% occur only once, and 3% to 4% lies in the top ten. A word on this clone: Its target is not known.

This clonotype was sampled from a person aged 35-55 years with breast cancer. The gene calls are TRBV5-1 and TRBJ2-4; D is undetermined. Input material: blood. The CDR3 nucleotides read TGCGCCAGCAGCTTGGCGGAGACCAAAAACATTCAGTACTTC. As protein: CASSLAETKNIQYF.